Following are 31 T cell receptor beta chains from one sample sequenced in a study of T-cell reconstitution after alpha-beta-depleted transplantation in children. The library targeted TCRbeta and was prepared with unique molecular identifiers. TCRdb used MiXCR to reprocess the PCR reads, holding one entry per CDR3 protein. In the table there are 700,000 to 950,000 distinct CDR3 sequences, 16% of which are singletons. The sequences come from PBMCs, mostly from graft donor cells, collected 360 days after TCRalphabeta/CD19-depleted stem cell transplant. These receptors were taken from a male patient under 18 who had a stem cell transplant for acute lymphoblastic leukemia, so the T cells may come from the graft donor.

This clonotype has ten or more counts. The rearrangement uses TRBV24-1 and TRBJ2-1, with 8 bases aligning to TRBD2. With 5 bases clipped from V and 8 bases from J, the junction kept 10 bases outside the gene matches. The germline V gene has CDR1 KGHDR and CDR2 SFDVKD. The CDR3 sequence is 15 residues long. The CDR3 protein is CATSALSGRAHEQFF. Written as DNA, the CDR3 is TGTGCCACCAGTGCTCTAAGCGGGAGAGCCCATGAGCAGTTCTTC.

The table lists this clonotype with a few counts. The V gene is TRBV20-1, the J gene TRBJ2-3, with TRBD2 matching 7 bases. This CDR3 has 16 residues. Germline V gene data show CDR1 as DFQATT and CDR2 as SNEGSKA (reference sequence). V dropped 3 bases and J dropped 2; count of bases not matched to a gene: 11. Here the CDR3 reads CSARMRRRGNTDTQYF. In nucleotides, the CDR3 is TGCAGTGCTAGGATGAGACGGCGGGGGAACACAGATACGCAGTATTTT.

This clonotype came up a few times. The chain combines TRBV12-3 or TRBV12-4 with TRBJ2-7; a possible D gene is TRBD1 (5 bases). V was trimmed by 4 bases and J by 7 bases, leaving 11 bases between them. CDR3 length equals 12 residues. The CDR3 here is CASSWGPEEQYF. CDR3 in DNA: TGTGCCAGCAGTTGGGGCCCGGAGGAGCAGTACTTC.

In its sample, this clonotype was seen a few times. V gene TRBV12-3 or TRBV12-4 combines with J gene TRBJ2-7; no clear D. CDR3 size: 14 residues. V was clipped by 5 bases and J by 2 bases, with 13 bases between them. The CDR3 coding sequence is TGTGCCAGCAGTGACCCCACGGGTACCTACGAGCAGTACTTC. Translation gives CASSDPTGTYEQYF.

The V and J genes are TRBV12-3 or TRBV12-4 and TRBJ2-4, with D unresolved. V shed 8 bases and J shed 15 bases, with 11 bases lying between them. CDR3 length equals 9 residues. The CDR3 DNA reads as TGTGCCAGCGGCTCTGGTAGGTACTTC. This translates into CASGSGRYF.

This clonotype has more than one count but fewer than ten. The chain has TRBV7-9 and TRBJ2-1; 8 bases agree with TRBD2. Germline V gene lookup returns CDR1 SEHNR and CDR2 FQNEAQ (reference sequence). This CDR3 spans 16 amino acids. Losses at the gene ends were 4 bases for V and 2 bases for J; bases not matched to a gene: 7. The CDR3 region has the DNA TGTGCCAGCAGCTCCAAATTTAGCGGGGCCTACAATGAGCAGTTCTTC. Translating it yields CASSSKFSGAYNEQFF.

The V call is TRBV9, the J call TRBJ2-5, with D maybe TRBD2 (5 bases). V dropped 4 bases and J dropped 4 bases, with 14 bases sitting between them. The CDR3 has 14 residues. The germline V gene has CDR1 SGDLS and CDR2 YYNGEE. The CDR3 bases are TGTGCCAGCAGCCCGTGGACTCGCCCAGAGACCCAGTACTTC. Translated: CASSPWTRPETQYF.

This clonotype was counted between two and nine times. CDR3 DNA sequence: TGCAGCGTTGAACCATGGACAGGGGGCAATGAGCAGTTCTTC. It encodes CSVEPWTGGNEQFF. V is TRBV29-1 and J is TRBJ2-1, with 10 bases fitting TRBD1. The ends lost 2 bases at V and 6 bases at J; junction bases unmatched: 4. CDR1 and CDR2 (germline): SQVTM, ANQGSEA. This CDR3 is built from 14 residues.

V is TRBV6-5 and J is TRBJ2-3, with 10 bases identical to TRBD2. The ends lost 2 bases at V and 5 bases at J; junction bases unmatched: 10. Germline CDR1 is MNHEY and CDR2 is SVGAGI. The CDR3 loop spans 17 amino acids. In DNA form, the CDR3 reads TGTGCCAGCAGTTACGGGGTCCTAGCGGGAGAAGTAGATACGCAGTATTTT. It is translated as CASSYGVLAGEVDTQYF.

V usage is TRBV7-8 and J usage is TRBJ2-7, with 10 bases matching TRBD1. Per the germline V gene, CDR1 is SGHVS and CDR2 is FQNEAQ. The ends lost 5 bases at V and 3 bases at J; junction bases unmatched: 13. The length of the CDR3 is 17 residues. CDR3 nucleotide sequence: TGTGCCAGCAGCCGAGGGCGCCCGGGACAGGGGAACTACGAGCAGTACTTC. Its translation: CASSRGRPGQGNYEQYF.

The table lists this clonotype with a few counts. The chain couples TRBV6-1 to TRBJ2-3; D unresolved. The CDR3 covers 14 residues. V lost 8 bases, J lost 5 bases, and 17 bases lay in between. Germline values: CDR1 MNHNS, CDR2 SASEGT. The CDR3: CASALRTEKDTQYF. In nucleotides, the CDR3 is TGTGCCAGCGCATTAAGGACGGAGAAAGATACGCAGTATTTT.

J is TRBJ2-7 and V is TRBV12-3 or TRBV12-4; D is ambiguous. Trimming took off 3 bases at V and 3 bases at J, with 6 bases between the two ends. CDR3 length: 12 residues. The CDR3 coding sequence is TGTGCCAGCAGTTTTTGGAACTACGAGCAGTACTTC. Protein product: CASSFWNYEQYF.

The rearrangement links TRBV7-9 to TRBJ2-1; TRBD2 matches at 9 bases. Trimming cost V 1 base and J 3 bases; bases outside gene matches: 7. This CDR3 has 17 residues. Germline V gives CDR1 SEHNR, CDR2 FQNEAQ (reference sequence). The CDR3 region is CASSLVVAGEGYNEQFF. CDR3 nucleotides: TGTGCCAGCAGCTTAGTGGTAGCGGGAGAGGGCTACAATGAGCAGTTCTTC.

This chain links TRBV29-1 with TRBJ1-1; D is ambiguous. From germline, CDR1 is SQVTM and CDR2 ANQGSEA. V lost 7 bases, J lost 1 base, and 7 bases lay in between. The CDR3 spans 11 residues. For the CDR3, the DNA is TGCAGCGCTACTGAGAACACTGAAGCTTTCTTT. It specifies CSATENTEAFF. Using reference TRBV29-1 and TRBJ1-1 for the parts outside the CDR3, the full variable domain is SAVISQKPSRDICQRGTSLTIQCQVDSQVTMMFWYRQQPGQSLTLIATANQGSEATYESGFVIDKFPISRPNLTFSTLTVSNMSPEDSSIYLCSATENTEAFFGQGTRLTVV.

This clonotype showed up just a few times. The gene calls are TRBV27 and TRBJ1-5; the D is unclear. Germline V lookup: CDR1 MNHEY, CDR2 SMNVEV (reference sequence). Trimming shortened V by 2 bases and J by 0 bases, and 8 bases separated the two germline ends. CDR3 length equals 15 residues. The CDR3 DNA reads TGTGCCAGCAGTTTAAACAGTTATAGCAATCAGCCCCAGCATTTT. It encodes CASSLNSYSNQPQHF.

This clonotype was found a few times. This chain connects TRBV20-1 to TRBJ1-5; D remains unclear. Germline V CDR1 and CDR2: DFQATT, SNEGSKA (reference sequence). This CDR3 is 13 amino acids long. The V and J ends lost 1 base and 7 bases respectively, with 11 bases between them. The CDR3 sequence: CSARGSSGQPQHF. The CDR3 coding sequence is TGCAGTGCTAGAGGCAGTTCAGGACAGCCCCAGCATTTT.

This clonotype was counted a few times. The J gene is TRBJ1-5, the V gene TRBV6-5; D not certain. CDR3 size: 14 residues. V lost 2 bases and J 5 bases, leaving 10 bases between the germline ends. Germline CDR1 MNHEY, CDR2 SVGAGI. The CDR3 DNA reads TGTGCCAGCAGTTACGGAATCCGAGATCAGCCCCAGCATTTT. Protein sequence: CASSYGIRDQPQHF.

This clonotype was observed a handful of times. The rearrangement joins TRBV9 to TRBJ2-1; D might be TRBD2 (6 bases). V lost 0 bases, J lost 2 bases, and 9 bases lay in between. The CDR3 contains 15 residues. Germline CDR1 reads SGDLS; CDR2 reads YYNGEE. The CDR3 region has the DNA TGTGCCAGCAGCGTAGTGGGGGAGGCCTACAATGAGCAGTTCTTC. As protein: CASSVVGEAYNEQFF.

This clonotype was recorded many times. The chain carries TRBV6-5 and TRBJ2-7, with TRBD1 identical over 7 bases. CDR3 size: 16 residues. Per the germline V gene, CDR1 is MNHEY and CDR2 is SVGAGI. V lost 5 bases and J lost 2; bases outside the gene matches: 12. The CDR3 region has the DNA TGTGCCAGCAGTACTCACCAGGGACAGCTTCCCTACGAGCAGTACTTC. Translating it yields CASSTHQGQLPYEQYF.

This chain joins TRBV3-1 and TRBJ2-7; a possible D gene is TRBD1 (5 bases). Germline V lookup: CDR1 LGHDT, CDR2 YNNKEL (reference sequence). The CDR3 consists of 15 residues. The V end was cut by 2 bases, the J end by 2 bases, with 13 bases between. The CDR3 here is CASSQLGRAAYEQYF. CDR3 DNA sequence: TGTGCCAGCAGCCAATTGGGGCGTGCAGCCTACGAGCAGTACTTC.

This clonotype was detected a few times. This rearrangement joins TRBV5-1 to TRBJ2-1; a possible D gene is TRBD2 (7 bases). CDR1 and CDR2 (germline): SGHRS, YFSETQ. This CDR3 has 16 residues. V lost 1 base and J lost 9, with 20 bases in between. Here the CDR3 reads CASSLFAGEGVGEQFF. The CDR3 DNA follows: TGCGCCAGCAGCTTGTTTGCGGGAGAGGGGGTTGGTGAGCAGTTCTTC.

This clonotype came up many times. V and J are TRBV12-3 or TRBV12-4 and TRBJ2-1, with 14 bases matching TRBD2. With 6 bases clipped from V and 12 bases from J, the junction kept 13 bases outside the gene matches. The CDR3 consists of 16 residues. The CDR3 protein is CASSQKTSGRGRSQFF. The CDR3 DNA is TGTGCCAGCAGCCAAAAGACTAGCGGGAGGGGGAGGTCGCAGTTCTTC.

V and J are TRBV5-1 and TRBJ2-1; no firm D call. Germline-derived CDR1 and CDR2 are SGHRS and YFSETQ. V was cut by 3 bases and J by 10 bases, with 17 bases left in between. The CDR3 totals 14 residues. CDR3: CASSSQPGPKEQFF. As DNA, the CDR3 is TGCGCCAGCAGCTCTCAACCGGGTCCCAAGGAGCAGTTCTTC.

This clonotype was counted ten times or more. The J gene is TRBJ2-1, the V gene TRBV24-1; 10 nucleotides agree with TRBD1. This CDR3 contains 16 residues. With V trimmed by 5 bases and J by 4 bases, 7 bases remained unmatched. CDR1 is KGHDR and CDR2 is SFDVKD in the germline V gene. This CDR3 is CATSAPGQGFYNEQFF. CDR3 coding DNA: TGTGCCACCAGTGCTCCGGGACAGGGGTTTTACAATGAGCAGTTCTTC.

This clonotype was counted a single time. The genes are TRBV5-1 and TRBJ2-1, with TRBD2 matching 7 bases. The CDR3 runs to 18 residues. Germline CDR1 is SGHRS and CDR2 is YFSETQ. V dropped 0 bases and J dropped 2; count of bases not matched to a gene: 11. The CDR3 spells CASSLDVGGPGAYNEQFF. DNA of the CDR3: TGCGCCAGCAGCTTGGATGTGGGAGGGCCTGGAGCCTACAATGAGCAGTTCTTC.

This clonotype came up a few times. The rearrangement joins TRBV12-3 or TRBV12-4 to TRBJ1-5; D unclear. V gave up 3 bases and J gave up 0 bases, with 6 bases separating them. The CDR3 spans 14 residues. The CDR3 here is CASSFIRSNQPQHF. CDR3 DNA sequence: TGTGCCAGCAGTTTTATACGTAGCAATCAGCCCCAGCATTTT.

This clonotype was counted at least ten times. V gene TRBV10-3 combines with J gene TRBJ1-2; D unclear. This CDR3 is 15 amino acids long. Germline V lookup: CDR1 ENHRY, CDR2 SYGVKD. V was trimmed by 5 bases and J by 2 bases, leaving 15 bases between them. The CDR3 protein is CAISLIGRSNYGYTF. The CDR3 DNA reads TGTGCCATCAGTCTCATCGGCAGGAGCAACTATGGCTACACCTTC.

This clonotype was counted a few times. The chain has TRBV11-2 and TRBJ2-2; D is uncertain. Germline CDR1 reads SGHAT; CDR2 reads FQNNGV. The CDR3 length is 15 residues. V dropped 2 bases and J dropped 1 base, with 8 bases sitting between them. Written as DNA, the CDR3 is TGTGCCAGCAGCTTAAAGGGCTTGAACACCGGGGAGCTGTTTTTT. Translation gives CASSLKGLNTGELFF.

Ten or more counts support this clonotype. The CDR3 bases are TGCGCCAGCAGCTTCGGCTTGAACACTGAAGCTTTCTTT. It specifies CASSFGLNTEAFF. V is TRBV5-1 and J is TRBJ1-1; D is unresolved. Germline V lookup: CDR1 SGHRS, CDR2 YFSETQ. The CDR3 totals 13 residues. With 2 bases removed from V and 0 bases from J, the gap between germline ends came to 5 bases.

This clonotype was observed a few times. In DNA form, the CDR3 reads TGCGCCAGCTGCGGGAACCCCTACACCGGGGAGCTGTTTTTT. Amino acid sequence: CASCGNPYTGELFF. The chain links TRBV5-1 to TRBJ2-2; maybe TRBD2 (6 bases). The V gene lost 7 bases and the J gene lost 3 bases, with 13 bases spanning the gap. This CDR3 is built from 14 residues. The germline gives CDR1 SGHRS, CDR2 YFSETQ. Filled out from reference TRBV5-1 and TRBJ2-2, the complete variable domain reads KAGVTQTPRYLIKTRGQQVTLSCSPISGHRSVSWYQQTPGQGLQFLFEYFSETQRNKGNFPGRFSGRQFSNSRSEMNVSTLELGDSALYLCASCGNPYTGELFFGEGSRLTVL.

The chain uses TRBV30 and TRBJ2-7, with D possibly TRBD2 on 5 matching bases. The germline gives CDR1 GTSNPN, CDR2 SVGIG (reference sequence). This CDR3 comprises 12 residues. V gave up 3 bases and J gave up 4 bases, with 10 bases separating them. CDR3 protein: CAWRLGLYEQYF. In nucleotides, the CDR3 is TGTGCCTGGAGACTTGGACTTTACGAGCAGTACTTC.